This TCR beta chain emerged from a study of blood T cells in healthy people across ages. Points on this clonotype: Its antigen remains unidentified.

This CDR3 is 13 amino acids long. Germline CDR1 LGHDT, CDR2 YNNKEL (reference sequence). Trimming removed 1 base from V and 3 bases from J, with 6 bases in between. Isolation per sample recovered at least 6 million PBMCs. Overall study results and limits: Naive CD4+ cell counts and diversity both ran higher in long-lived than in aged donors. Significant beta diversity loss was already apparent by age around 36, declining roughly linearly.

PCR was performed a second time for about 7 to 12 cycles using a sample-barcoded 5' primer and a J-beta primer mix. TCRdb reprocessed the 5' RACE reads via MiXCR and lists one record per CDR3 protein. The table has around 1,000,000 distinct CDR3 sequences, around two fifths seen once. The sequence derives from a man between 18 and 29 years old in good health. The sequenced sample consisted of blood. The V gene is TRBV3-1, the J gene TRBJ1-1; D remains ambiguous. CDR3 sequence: CASSQGAYTEAFF. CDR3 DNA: TGTGCCAGCAGCCAAGGGGCCTACACTGAAGCTTTCTTT.